The entry below gives a single T cell receptor beta chain sequence along with its context. While infection was still active, Seattle patients were enrolled and then followed longitudinally. The protocol was immunoSEQ multiplex PCR, while the TCRdb copy is restricted to in-frame clones and leaves out a portion. This sample has 200,000 to 300,000 clones; approximately 92% occur once, and the top ten carry around 2.6%. Trimming pared 5 bases from V and 1 base from J, leaving 17 bases between. The CDR3 has 16 amino acids. Looked up from germline, CDR1 is SEHNR and CDR2 is FQNEAQ (reference sequence). This entry is derived from a study of blood T cell repertoires in COVID-19. Across the whole study: Sources were T cells, B-cell-depleted T cells, or PBMCs; the material itself was cDNA or gDNA.

The J gene is TRBJ1-1, the V gene TRBV7-9, with D possibly matching TRBD1 (5 bases). This TCR was sampled from a person aged 18-30 years with COVID-19, enrolled during active disease. Sequenced material: peripheral blood. CDR3 loop: CASSPGHRSENTEAFF. The CDR3 DNA is TGTGCCAGCAGCCCAGGGCATCGGAGTGAGAACACTGAAGCTTTCTTT.